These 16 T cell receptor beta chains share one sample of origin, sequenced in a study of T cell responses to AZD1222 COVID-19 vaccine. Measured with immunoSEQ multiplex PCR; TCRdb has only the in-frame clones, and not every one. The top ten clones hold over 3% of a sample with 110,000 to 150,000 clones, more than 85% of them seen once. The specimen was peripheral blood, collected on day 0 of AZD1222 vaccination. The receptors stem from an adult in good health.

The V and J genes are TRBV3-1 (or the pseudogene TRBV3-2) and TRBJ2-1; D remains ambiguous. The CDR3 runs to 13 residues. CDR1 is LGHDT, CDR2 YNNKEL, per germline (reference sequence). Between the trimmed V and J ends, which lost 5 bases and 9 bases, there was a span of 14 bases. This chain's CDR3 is CASSSLPVGEQFF. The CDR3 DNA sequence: TGTGCCAGCAGCTCCCTTCCAGTGGGTGAGCAGTTCTTC.

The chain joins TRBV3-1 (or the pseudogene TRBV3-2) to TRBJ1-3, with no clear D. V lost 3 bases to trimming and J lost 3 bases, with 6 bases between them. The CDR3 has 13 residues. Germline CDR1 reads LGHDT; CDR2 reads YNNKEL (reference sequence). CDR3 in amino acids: CASSHLRGNTIYF. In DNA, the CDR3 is TGTGCCAGCAGCCATCTCCGTGGAAACACCATATATTTT.

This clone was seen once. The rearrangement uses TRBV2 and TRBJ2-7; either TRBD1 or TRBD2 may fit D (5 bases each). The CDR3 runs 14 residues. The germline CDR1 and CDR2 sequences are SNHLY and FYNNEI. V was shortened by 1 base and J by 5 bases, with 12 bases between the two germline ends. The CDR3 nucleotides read TGTGCCAGCAGTGAAGGGGGTGGGACCCACGAGCAGTACTTC. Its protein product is CASSEGGGTHEQYF.

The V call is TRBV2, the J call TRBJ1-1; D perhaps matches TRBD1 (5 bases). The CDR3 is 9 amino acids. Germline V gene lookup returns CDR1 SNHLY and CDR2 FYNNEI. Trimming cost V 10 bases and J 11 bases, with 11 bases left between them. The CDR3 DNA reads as TGTGCCATCGGGACCTGGGCTTTCTTT. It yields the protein CAIGTWAFF.

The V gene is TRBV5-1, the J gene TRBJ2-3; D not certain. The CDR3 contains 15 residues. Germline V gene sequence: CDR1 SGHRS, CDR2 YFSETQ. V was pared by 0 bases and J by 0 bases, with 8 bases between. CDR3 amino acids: CASSLEVLSTDTQYF. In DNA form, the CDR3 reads TGCGCCAGCAGCTTGGAGGTCCTTAGCACAGATACGCAGTATTTT.

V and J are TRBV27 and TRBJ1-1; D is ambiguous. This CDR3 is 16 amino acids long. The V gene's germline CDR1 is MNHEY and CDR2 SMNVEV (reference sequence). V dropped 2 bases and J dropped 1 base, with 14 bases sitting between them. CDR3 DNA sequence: TGTGCCAGCAGTTTAAAAGACATCTGGCGGAACACTGAAGCTTTCTTT. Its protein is CASSLKDIWRNTEAFF.

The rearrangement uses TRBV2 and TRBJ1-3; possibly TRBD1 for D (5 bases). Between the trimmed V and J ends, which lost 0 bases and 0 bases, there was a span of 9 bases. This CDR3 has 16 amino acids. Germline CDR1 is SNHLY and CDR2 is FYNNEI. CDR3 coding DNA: TGTGCCAGCAGTGAAGCGCAGGGACCCTCTGGAAACACCATATATTTT. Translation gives CASSEAQGPSGNTIYF.

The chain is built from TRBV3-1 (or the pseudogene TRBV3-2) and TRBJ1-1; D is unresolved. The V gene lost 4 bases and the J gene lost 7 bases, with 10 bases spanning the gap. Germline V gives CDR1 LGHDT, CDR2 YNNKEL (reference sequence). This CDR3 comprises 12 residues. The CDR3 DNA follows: TGTGCCAGCAGCCTACGGAACCTTGAAGCTTTCTTT. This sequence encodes CASSLRNLEAFF.

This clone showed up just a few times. The CDR3 bases are TGTGCCACCAGCAGAGACCGGAGGTACGAGCAGTACTTC. Translated: CATSRDRRYEQYF. This chain uses TRBV15 with TRBJ2-7, with D possibly TRBD2 on 5 matching bases. The V end lost 0 bases, the J end lost 4 bases, and 7 bases lay between the germline ends. Germline V lookup: CDR1 LNHNV, CDR2 YYDKDF (reference sequence). This CDR3 has 13 amino acids.

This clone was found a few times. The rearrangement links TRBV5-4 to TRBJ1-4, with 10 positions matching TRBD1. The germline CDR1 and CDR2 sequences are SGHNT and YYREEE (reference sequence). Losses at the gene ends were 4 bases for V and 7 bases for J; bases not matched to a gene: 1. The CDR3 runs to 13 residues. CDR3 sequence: CASSRDRGEKLFF. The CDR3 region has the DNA TGTGCCAGCAGCAGGGACAGGGGTGAAAAACTGTTTTTT.

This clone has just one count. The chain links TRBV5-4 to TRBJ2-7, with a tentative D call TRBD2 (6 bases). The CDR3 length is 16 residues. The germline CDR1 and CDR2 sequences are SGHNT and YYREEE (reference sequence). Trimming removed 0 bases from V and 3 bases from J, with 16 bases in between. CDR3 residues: CASSLEVASARYEQYF. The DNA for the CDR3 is TGTGCCAGCAGCTTGGAAGTGGCTAGCGCGCGCTACGAGCAGTACTTC.

CDR3 sequence (DNA): TGTGCCATCAGTGCACCGAATCAGCCCCAGCATTTT. Translating gives CAISAPNQPQHF. This sequence joins TRBV10-3 and TRBJ1-5; D ambiguous. Germline CDR1 and CDR2: ENHRY and SYGVKD. V lost 4 bases, J lost 4 bases, and 5 bases lay in between. This CDR3 comprises 12 residues.

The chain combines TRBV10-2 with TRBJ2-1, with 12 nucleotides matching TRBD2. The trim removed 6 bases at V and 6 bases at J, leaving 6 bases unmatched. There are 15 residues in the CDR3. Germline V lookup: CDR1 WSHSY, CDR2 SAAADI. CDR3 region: CASRTSGSSGNEQFF. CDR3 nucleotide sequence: TGCGCCAGCAGGACTAGCGGGAGTTCGGGCAATGAGCAGTTCTTC.

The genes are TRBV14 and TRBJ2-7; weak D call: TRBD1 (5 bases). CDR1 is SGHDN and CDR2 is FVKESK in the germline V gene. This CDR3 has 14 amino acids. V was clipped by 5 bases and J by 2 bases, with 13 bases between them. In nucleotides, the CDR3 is TGTGCCAGCAGCTCTTGGGGCGGAACCTACGAGCAGTACTTC. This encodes CASSSWGGTYEQYF.

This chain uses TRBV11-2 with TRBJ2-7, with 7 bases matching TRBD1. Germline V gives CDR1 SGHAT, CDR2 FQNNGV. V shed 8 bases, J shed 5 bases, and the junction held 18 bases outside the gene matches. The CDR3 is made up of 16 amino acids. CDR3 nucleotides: TGTGCCAGCGGTCTTTCCAGGGGGTCCCAGGGTAACGAGCAGTACTTC. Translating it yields CASGLSRGSQGNEQYF. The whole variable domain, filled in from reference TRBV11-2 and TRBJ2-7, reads EAGVAQSPRYKIIEKRQSVAFWCNPISGHATLYWYQQILGQGPKLLIQFQNNGVVDDSQLPKDRFSAERLKGVDSTLKIQPAKLEDSAVYLCASGLSRGSQGNEQYFGPGTRLTVT.

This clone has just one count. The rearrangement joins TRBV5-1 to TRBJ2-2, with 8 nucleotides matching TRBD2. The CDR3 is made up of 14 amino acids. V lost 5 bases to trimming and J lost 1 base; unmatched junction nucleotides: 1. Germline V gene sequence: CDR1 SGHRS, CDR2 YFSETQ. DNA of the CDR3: TGCGCCAGCAGAAGCGGGGGGAACACCGGGGAGCTGTTTTTT. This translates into CASRSGGNTGELFF.